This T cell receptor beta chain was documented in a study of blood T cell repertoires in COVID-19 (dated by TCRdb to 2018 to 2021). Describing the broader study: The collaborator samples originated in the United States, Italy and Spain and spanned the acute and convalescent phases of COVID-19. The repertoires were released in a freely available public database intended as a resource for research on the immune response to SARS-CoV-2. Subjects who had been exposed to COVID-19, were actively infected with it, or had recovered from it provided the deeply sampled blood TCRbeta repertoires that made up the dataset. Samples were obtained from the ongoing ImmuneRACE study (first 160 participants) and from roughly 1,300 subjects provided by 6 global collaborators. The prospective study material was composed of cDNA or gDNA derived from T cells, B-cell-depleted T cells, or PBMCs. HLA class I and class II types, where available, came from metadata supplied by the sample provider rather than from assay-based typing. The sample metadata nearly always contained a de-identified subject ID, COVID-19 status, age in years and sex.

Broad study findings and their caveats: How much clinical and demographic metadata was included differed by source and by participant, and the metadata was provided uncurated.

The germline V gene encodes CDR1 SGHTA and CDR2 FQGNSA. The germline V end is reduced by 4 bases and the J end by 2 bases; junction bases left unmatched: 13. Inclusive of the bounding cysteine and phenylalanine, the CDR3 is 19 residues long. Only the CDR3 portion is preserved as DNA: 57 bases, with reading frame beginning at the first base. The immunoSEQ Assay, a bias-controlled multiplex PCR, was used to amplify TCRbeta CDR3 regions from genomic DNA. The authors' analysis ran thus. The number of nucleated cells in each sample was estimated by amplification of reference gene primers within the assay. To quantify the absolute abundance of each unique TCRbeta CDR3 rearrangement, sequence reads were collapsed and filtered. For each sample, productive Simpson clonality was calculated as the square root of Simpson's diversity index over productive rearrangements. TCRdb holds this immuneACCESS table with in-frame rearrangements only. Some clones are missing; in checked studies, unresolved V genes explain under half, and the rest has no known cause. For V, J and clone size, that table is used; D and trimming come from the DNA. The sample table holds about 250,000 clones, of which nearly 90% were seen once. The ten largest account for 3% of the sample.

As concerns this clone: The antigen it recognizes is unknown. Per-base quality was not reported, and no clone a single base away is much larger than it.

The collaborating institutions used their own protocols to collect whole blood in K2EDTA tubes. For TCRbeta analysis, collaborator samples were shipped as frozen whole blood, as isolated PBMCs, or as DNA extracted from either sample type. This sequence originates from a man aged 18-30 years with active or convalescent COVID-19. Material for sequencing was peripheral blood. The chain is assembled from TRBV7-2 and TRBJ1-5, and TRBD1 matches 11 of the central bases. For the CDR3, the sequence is CASSSPGTGGGLGNQPQHF. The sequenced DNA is TGTGCCAGCAGCTCCCCGGGGACAGGGGGTGGATTAGGCAATCAGCCCCAGCATTTT.